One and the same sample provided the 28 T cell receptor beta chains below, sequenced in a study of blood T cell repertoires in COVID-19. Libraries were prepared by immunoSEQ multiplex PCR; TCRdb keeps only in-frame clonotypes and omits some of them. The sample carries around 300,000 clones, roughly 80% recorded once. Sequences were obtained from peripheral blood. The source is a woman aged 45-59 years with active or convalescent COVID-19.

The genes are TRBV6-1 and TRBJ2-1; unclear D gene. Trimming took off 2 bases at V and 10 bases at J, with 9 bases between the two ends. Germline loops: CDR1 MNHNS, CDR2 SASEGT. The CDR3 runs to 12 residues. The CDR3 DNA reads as TGTGCCAGCAGTGAATCCATGGCAGAGCAGTTCTTC. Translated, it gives CASSESMAEQFF.

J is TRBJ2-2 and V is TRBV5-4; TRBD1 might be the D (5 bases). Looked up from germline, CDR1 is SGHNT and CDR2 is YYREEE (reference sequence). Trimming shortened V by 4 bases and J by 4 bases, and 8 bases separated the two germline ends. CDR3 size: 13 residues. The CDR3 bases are TGTGCCAGCAGCCTGGACATCACCGGGGAGCTGTTTTTT. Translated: CASSLDITGELFF.

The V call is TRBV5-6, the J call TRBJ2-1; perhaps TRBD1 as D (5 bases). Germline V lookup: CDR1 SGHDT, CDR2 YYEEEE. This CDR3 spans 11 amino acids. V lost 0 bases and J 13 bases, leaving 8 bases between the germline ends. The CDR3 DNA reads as TGTGCCAGCAGCTTGGGCAGGGAACAGTTCTTC. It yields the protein CASSLGREQFF.

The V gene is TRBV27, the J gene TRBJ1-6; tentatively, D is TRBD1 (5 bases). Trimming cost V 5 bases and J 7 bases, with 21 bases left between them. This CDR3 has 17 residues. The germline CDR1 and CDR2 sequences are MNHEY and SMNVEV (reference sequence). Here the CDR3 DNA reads TGTGCCAGCAGTCAGTCCCCCAGGGAAATCAGGAATTCACCCCTCCACTTT. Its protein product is CASSQSPREIRNSPLHF.

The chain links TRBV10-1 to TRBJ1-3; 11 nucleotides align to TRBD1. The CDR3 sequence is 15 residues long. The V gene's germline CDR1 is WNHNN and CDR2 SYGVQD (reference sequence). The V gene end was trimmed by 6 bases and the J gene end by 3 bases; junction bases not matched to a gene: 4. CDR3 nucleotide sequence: TGCGCCAGCAGCCCGGACAGGGGGCTTGGAAACACCATATATTTT. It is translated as CASSPDRGLGNTIYF.

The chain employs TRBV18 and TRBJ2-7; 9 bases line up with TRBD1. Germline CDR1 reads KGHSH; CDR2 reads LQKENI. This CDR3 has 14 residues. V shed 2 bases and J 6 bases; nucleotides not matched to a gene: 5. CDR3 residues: CASSPGTGFREQYF. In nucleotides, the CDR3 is TGTGCCAGCTCACCAGGGACAGGGTTCCGCGAGCAGTACTTC.

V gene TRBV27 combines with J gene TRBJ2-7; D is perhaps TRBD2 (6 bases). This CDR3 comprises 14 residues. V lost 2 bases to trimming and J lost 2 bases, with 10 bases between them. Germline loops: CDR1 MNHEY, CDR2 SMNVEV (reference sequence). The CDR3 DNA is TGTGCCAGCAGTTTAGCGGGAACCGCCTACGAGCAGTACTTC. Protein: CASSLAGTAYEQYF.

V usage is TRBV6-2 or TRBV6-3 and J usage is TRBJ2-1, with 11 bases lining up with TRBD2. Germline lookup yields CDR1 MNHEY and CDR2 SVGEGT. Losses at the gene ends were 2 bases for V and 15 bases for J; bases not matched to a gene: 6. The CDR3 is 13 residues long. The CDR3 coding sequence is TGTGCCAGCAGTTACGCCCGGGGGACTAGCGGGTTCTTC. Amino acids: CASSYARGTSGFF.

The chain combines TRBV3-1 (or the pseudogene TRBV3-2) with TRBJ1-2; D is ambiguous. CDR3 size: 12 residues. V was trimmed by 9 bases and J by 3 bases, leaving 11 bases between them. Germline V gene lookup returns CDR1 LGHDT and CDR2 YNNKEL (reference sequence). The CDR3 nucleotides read TGTGCCAGTTCTACAGTTCACTATGGCTACACCTTC. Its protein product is CASSTVHYGYTF.

CDR3 sequence: CASSRDRLNTEAFF. In DNA, the CDR3 is TGTGCCAGCAGCCGTGACAGGTTAAACACTGAAGCTTTCTTT. This sequence joins TRBV7-2 and TRBJ1-1; weak D call: TRBD1 (6 bases). CDR1 and CDR2 (germline): SGHTA, FQGNSA. The germline V and J ends were trimmed by 5 bases and 2 bases, with 12 bases remaining between them. The CDR3 runs 14 residues.

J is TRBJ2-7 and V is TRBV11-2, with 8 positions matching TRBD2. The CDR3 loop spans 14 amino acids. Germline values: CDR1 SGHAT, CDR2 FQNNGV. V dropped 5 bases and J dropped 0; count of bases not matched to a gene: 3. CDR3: CASSLTSASYEQYF. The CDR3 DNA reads TGTGCCAGCAGCCTGACTAGCGCCTCCTACGAGCAGTACTTC. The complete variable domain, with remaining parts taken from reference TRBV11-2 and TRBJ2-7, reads EAGVAQSPRYKIIEKRQSVAFWCNPISGHATLYWYQQILGQGPKLLIQFQNNGVVDDSQLPKDRFSAERLKGVDSTLKIQPAKLEDSAVYLCASSLTSASYEQYFGPGTRLTVT.

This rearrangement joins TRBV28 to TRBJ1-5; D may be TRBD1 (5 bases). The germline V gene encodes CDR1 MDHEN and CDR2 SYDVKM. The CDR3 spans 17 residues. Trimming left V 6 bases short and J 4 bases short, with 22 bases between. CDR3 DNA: TGTGCCAGCAGGGCCCCCTTGCAGGGCATAGGGAATCAGCCCCAGCATTTT. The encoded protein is CASRAPLQGIGNQPQHF.

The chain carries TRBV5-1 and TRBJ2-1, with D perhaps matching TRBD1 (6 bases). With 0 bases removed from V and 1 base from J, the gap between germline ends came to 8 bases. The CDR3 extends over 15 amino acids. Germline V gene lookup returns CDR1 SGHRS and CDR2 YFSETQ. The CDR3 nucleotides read TGCGCCAGCAGCTTGGCCAGGGGATCCTACAATGAGCAGTTCTTC. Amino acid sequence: CASSLARGSYNEQFF.

CDR3 loop: CASSSSRTANTEAFF. The CDR3 DNA follows: TGTGCCAGCAGCTCGAGCCGGACAGCGAACACTGAAGCTTTCTTT. The chain couples TRBV7-8 to TRBJ1-1; D perhaps matches TRBD1 (6 bases). The CDR3 spans 15 residues. CDR1 SGHVS and CDR2 FQNEAQ come from the germline V gene. The V gene lost 4 bases and the J gene lost 1 base, with 13 bases spanning the gap.

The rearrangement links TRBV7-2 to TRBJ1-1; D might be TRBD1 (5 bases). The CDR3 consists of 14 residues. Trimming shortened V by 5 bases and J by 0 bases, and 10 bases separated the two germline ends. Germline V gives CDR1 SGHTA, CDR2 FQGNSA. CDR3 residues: CASSLDSMNTEAFF. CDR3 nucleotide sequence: TGTGCCAGCAGCCTCGACAGCATGAACACTGAAGCTTTCTTT.

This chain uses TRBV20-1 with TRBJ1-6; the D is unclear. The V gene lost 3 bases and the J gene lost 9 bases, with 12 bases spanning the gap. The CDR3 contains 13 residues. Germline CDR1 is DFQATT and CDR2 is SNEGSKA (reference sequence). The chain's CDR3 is CSASLAPGSPLHF. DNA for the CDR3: TGCAGTGCTAGTCTAGCTCCGGGTTCACCCCTCCACTTT.

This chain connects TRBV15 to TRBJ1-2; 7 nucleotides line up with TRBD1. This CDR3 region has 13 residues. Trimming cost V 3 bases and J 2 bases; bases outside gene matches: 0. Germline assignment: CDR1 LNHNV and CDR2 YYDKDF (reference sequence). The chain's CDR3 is CATSRTGNYGYTF. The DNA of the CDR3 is TGTGCCACCAGCAGGACAGGGAACTATGGCTACACCTTC. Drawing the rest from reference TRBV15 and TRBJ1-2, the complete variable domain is DAMVIQNPRYQVTQFGKPVTLSCSQTLNHNVMYWYQQKSSQAPKLLFHYYDKDFNNEADTPDNFQSRRPNTSFCFLDIRSPGLGDTAMYLCATSRTGNYGYTFGSGTRLTVV.

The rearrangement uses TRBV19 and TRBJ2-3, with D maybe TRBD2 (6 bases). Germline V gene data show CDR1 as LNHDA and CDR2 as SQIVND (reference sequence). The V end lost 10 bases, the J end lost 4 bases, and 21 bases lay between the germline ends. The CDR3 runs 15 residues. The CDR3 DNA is TGTGCCACCCTAGCCTCGAGCGGGCCGTCAGATACGCAGTATTTT. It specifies CATLASSGPSDTQYF.

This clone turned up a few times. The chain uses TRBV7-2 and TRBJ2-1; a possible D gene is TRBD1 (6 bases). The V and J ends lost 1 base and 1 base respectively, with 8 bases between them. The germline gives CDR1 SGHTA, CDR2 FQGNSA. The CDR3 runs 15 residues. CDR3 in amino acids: CASSLVGQSYNEQFF. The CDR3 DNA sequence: TGTGCCAGCAGCTTAGTCGGACAGTCCTACAATGAGCAGTTCTTC.

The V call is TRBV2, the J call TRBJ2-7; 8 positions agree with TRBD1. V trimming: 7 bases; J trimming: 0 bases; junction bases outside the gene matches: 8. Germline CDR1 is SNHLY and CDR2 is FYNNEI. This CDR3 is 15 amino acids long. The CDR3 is CASTQTGGLSYEQYF. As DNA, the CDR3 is TGTGCCAGCACCCAAACAGGGGGGCTCTCCTACGAGCAGTACTTC.

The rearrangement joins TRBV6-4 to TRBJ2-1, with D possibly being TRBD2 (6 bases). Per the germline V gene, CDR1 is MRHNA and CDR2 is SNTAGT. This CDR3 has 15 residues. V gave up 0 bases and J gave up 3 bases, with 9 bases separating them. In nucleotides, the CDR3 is TGTGCCAGCAGTGACTCTGGCGGGAACTACAATGAGCAGTTCTTC. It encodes CASSDSGGNYNEQFF.

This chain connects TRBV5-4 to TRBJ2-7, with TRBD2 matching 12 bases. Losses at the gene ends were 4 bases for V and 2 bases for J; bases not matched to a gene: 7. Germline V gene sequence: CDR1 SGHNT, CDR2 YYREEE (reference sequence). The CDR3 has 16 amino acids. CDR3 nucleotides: TGTGCCAGCAGCACGGGACTAGCGGGTTTTACCTACGAGCAGTACTTC. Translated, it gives CASSTGLAGFTYEQYF.

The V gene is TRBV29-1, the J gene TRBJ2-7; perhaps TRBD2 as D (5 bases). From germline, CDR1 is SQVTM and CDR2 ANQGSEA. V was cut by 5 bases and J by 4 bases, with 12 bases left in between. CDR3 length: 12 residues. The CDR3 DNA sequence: TGCAGCGTTCTCGAGGGCCCGTACGAGCAGTACTTC. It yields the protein CSVLEGPYEQYF.

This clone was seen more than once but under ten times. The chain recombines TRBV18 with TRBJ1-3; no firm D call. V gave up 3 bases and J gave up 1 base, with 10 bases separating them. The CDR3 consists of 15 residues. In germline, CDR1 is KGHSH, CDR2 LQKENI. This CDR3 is CASSPLGRSGNTIYF. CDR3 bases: TGTGCCAGCTCACCTTTGGGGAGATCTGGAAACACCATATATTTT.

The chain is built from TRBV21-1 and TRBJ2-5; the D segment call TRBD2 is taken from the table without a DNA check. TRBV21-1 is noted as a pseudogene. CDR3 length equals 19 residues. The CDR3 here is CASSSQGALGLALQETQYF. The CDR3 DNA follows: TGTGCCAGCAGCTCACAGGGGGCGCTGGGACTAGCGCTCCAAGAGACCCAGTACTTC.

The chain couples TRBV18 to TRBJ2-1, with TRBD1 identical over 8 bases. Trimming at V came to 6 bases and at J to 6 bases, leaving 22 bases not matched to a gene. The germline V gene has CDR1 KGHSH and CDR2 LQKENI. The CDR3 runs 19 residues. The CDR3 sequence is CASSPLAGQGSLGGNEQFF. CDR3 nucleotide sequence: TGTGCCAGCTCCCCTCTCGCCGGACAGGGTTCGTTAGGGGGCAATGAGCAGTTCTTC.

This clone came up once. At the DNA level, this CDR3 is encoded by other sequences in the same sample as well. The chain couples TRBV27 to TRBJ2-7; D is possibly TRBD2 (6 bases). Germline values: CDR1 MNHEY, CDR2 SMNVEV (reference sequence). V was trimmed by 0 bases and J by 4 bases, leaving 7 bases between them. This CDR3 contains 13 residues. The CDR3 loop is CASSLSGGYEQYF. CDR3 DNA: TGTGCCAGCAGTTTATCGGGGGGTTACGAGCAGTACTTC.

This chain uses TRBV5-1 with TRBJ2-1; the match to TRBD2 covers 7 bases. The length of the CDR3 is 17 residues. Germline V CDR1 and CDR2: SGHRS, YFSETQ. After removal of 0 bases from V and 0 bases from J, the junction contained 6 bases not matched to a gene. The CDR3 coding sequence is TGCGCCAGCAGCTTGGTGTCTAGCGGAAACTCCTACAATGAGCAGTTCTTC. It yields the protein CASSLVSSGNSYNEQFF. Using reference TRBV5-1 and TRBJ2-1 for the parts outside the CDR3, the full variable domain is KAGVTQTPRYLIKTRGQQVTLSCSPISGHRSVSWYQQTPGQGLQFLFEYFSETQRNKGNFPGRFSGRQFSNSRSEMNVSTLELGDSALYLCASSLVSSGNSYNEQFFGPGTRLTVL.